This T cell receptor (beta chain) was profiled in a study of Ad26.COV2.S vaccination and SARS-CoV-2 variants. Study-level points and caveats: With respect to non-spike TCR breadth, vaccine and placebo recipients were similar. People given the vaccine had a wider spike-specific TCR breadth than placebo recipients did.

The CDR3 is 18 residues long. Germline CDR1 is SGHNT and CDR2 is YYREEE (reference sequence). The V and J ends lost 2 bases and 4 bases respectively, with 24 bases between them. As to this clone: Antigen: not known.

Described treatment: about 20 received Ad26.COV2.S at low or high dose, single or two shots; roughly 5 received placebo; per-sample allocation not given. Material that was analyzed had been drawn on day 63 after the first vaccine or placebo injection. In Boston, the donor was an adult between 18-55 years of age. Assay: immunoSEQ multiplex PCR; the TCRdb copy retains only in-frame clones and omits some. The sample has just over 350,000 clones, approximately 84% seen once. The material sequenced was peripheral blood, taken in a trial of Ad26.COV2.S vaccine versus placebo. This clonotype was sampled from a person aged 18 to 59 who received the Ad26.COV2.S COVID-19 vaccine or a placebo. This chain joins TRBV5-4 and TRBJ2-5; possibly TRBD1 or TRBD2 for D (7 bases each). The CDR3 loop is CASSLRPLGGGNRETQYF. The CDR3 coding sequence is TGTGCCAGCAGCTTACGGCCATTGGGAGGGGGCAACCGAGAGACCCAGTACTTC.